Listed below are T cell receptor beta chains from one sample, sequenced in a study of neurological immune-mediated disorders. MiXCR was run by TCRdb on the 5' RACE reads, yielding one entry per CDR3 protein. Counted here are about 40,000 distinct CDR3 sequences, around 2.5% occurring once; the ten biggest clones make up 2% to 3%. Sequencing used PBMCs. Every receptor here comes from a man between 50 and 59 years old with multiple sclerosis. Each CDR3 is given with its conserved first and last residue. D genes are given only for firm matches. Clone size, where shown, is once, few, many, or a class for clones that have expanded.

NA	TRBD1	TRBV5-1	TRBJ2-3	TGCGCCAGCAGCGCCCAGGGGGCTACAGATACGCAGTATTTT	CASSAQGATDTQYF
many	NA	TRBV5-1	TRBJ2-5	TGCGCCAGCAGCTACGACCAAGAGACCCAGTACTTC	CASSYDQETQYF
many	TRBD1	TRBV6-6	TRBJ1-6	TGTGCCAGCAGTTACTCAGACAGGGGTTGGAATAATTCACCCCTCCACTTT	CASSYSDRGWNNSPLHF
many	NA	TRBV7-6	TRBJ1-1	TGTGCCAGCAGCACACAGGAGAACACTGAAGCTTTCTTT	CASSTQENTEAFF
many	TRBD2	TRBV6-6	TRBJ2-3	TGTGCCAGCAATGGACTAGCGGGGGGATCCACAGATACGCAGTATTTT	CASNGLAGGSTDTQYF
many	TRBD2	TRBV7-8	TRBJ2-3	TGTGCCAGCAGCCCTAGACTAGCGGGGGGGCGGGTTACGCAGTATTTT	CASSPRLAGGRVTQYF
many	TRBD1	TRBV3-1	TRBJ1-1	TGTGCCAGCAGCCAAGTTTCAGGGGGAAACACTGAAGCTTTCTTT	CASSQVSGGNTEAFF
many	TRBD1	TRBV12-3/TRBV12-4	TRBJ1-5	TGTGCCAGCAGGCGAGGGACAGAAGGCCATCAGCCCCAGCATTTT	CASRRGTEGHQPQHF
many	NA	TRBV9	TRBJ1-1	TGTGCCAGCAGCGCACGGGGTGGACTCGGAACTGAAGCTTTCTTT	CASSARGGLGTEAFF
many	NA	TRBV7-8	TRBJ1-6	TGTGCCAGCAGCCCTGGGGCCAGTCCGAATTCACCCCTCCACTTT	CASSPGASPNSPLHF
many	NA	TRBV7-2	TRBJ2-6	TGTGCCAGCAGCTTAAGAGGGCCTGGGGCCAACGTCCTGACTTTC	CASSLRGPGANVLTF
many	TRBD2	TRBV5-1	TRBJ2-5	TGCGCCAGCAGCCCCGGACTAGCGGGGGACCAAGAGACCCAGTACTTC	CASSPGLAGDQETQYF
many	TRBD1	TRBV5-1	TRBJ1-2	TGCGCCAGCAGCTTTGGGACAGGGGAGGATGGCTACACCTTC	CASSFGTGEDGYTF
many	TRBD1	TRBV12-3/TRBV12-4	TRBJ1-1	TGTGCCAGCAGAACCGGGACAGGGGACACTGAAGCTTTCTTT	CASRTGTGDTEAFF
NA	TRBD2	TRBV2	TRBJ2-3	TGTGCCAGCAGCGCTCTAGCGGGGTCGGATACGCAGTATTTT	CASSALAGSDTQYF
many	NA	TRBV2	TRBJ1-3	TGTGCCAGCAGGCAGGGTGCTGGAAACACCATATATTTT	CASRQGAGNTIYF
many	NA	TRBV7-2	TRBJ1-1	TGTGCCAGCAGCCCATGGGGTGCTAGGGTCGAAGCTTTCTTT	CASSPWGARVEAFF
many	NA	TRBV5-5	TRBJ2-3	TGTGCCAGCAGCTTACCCGGGGCCCTCACAGATACGCAGTATTTT	CASSLPGALTDTQYF
many	NA	TRBV11-2	TRBJ1-6	TGTGCCAGCAGCCCCGACAGCTATAATTCACCCCTCCACTTT	CASSPDSYNSPLHF
many	NA	TRBV7-2	TRBJ2-7	TGTGCCAGCAGCTTAACATTCCTAGGTCGCGAGCAGTACTTC	CASSLTFLGREQYF
many	TRBD1	TRBV5-1	TRBJ1-2	TGCGCCAGCAGCGTTGGACAGGGAGTCCTAAACTATGGCTACACCTTC	CASSVGQGVLNYGYTF
many	TRBD2	TRBV20-1	TRBJ2-7	TGCAGTGCTAGAGACGCCGGGACTAGCTTCAACGAGCAGTACTTC	CSARDAGTSFNEQYF
many	TRBD1	TRBV6-1	TRBJ2-2	TGTGCCAGCAGTGATCCGACAGGGACGAACACCGGGGAGCTGTTTTTT	CASSDPTGTNTGELFF
many	NA	TRBV2	TRBJ2-1	TGTGCCAGCAGTGAAAGGCTTCGGGACGTTGAGCAGTTCTTC	CASSERLRDVEQFF
many	NA	TRBV2	TRBJ2-5	TGTGCCAGCAGTGTTCCAGGGTACCAAGAGACCCAGTACTTC	CASSVPGYQETQYF
many	NA	TRBV5-1	TRBJ2-6	TGCGCCAGCACCACCCTGGAAGGGGACGCCGTCCTGACTTTC	CASTTLEGDAVLTF
many	TRBD1	TRBV5-1	TRBJ1-4	TGCGCCAGCAGCCGGACCGGGACAGATAATGAAAAACTGTTTTTT	CASSRTGTDNEKLFF
many	TRBD1	TRBV5-1	TRBJ1-5	TGCGCCAGCAGGGGACAGGGAGACGATCAGCCCCAGCATTTT	CASRGQGDDQPQHF
medium-sized	TRBD2	TRBV11-2	TRBJ2-7	TGTGCCAGCAGCTTATCAGCGGGGGACCGCTACGAGCAGTACTTC	CASSLSAGDRYEQYF
many	NA	TRBV4-3	TRBJ2-1	TGCGCCAGCAGCCTCGACAGGAGCTCCTACAATGAGCAGTTCTTC	CASSLDRSSYNEQFF
many	TRBD1	TRBV12-3/TRBV12-4	TRBJ1-1	TGTGCCAGCAGTCCGGACAGGGGGCACTGGCCCACTGAAGCTTTCTTT	CASSPDRGHWPTEAFF
many	NA	TRBV20-1	TRBJ2-5	TGCAGTGCTAATAGGGACCGAGAGACCCAGTACTTC	CSANRDRETQYF
many	NA	TRBV2	TRBJ1-2	TGTGCCAGCAGTGACGGGCAGAACTATGGCTACACCTTC	CASSDGQNYGYTF
NA	NA	TRBV2	TRBJ1-2	TGTGCCAGCATTCTTAACCCGGACCGTGCGGGCTATGGCTACACCTTC	CASILNPDRAGYGYTF
many	NA	TRBV7-9	TRBJ2-2	TGTGCCAGCAGCCGAGACAGGAACACCGGGGAGCTGTTTTTT	CASSRDRNTGELFF
NA	TRBD1	TRBV30	TRBJ1-5	TGTGCCTGGAGTGCAGGGGGGAGGCCCCAGCATTTT	CAWSAGGRPQHF
many	NA	TRBV14	TRBJ2-1	TGTGCCAGCCGGGGGTCAGTCTACAATGAGCATTTCTTC	CASRGSVYNEHFF
many	NA	TRBV5-1	TRBJ1-2	TGCGCCAGCAGCAGTACAGAATTTATCATCTATGGCTACACCTTC	CASSSTEFIIYGYTF
many	TRBD1	TRBV6-5	TRBJ2-3	TGTGCCAGCAGTTACTACAGGGGGCCCGCCCTAGGCACAGATACGCAGTATTTT	CASSYYRGPALGTDTQYF
many	NA	TRBV7-2	TRBJ2-2	TGTGCCACCCAGGGTGAGGCCGGGGAGCTGTTTTTT	CATQGEAGELFF